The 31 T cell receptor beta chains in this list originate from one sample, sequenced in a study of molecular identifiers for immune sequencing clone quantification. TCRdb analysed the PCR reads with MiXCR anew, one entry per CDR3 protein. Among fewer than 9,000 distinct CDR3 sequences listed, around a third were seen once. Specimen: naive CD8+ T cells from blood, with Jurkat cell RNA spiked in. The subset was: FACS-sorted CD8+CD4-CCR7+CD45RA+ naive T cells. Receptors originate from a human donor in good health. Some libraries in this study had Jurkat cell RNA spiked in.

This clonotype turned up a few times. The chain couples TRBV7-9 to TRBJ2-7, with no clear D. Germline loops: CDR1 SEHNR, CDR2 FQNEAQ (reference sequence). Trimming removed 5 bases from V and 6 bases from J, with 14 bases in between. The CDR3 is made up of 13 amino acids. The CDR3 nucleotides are TGTGCCAGCAGCCCCAAGGCCGCAGCCGAGCAGTACTTC. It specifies CASSPKAAAEQYF.

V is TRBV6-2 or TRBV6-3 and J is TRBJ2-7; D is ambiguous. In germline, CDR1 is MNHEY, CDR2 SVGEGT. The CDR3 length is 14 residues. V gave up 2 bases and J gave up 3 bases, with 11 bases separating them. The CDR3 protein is CASSYLGLGYEQYF. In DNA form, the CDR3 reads TGTGCCAGCAGTTACCTGGGATTGGGCTACGAGCAGTACTTC.

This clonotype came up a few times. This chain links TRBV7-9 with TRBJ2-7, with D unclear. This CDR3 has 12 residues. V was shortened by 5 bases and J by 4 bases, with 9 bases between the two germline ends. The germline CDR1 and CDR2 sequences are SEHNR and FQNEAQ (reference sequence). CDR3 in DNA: TGTGCCAGCAGCCTCAAGATATACGAGCAGTACTTC. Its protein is CASSLKIYEQYF. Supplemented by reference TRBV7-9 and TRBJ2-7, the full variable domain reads DTGVSQNPRHKITKRGQNVTFRCDPISEHNRLYWYRQTLGQGPEFLTYFQNEAQLEKSRLLSDRFSAERPKGSFSTLEIQRTEQGDSAMYLCASSLKIYEQYFGPGTRLTVT.

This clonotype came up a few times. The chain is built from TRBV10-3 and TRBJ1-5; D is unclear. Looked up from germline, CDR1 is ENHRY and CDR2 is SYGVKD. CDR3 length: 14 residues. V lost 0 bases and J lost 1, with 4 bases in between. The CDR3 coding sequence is TGTGCCATCAGTGAGTCAGGGAGCAATCAGCCCCAGCATTTT. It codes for CAISESGSNQPQHF.

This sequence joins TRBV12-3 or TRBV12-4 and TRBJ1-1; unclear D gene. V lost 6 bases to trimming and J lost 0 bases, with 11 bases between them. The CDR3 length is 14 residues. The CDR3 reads CASRFGPMNTEAFF. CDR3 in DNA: TGTGCCAGCAGGTTTGGCCCCATGAACACTGAAGCTTTCTTT.

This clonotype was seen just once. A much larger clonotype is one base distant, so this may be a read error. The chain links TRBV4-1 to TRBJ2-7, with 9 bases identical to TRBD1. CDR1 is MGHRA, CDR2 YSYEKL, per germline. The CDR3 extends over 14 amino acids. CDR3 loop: CASSQGDRAREQNF. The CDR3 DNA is TGCGCCAGCAGCCAAGGGGACAGGGCAAGGGAGCAGAACTTC.

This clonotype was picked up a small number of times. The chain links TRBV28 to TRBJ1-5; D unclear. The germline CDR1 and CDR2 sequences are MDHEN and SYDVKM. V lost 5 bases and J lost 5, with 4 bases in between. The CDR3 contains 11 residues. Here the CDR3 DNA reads TGTGCCAGCAGTCAGGATCAGCCCCAGCATTTT. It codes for CASSQDQPQHF.

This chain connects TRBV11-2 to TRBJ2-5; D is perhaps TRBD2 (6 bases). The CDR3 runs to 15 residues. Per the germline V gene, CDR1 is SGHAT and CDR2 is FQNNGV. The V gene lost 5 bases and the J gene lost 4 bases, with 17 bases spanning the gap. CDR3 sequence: CASSPTPIGGETQYF. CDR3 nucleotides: TGTGCCAGCAGCCCGACCCCGATCGGGGGAGAGACCCAGTACTTC.

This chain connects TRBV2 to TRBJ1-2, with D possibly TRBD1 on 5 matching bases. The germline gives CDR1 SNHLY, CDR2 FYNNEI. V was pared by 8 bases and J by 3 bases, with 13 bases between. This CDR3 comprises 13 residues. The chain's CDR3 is CASQSAGDYGYTF. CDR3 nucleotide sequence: TGTGCCAGCCAGTCCGCGGGGGACTATGGCTACACCTTC. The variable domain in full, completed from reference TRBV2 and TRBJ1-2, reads EPEVTQTPSHQVTQMGQEVILRCVPISNHLYFYWYRQILGQKVEFLVSFYNNEISEKSEIFDDQFSVERPDGSNFTLKIRSTKLEDSAMYFCASQSAGDYGYTFGSGTRLTVV.

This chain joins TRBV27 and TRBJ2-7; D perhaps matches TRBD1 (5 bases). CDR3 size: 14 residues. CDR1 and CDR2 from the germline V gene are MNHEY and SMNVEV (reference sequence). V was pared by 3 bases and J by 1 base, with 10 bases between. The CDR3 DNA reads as TGTGCCAGCAGTTTGGGGCCTACTTCCTACGAGCAGTACTTC. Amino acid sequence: CASSLGPTSYEQYF.

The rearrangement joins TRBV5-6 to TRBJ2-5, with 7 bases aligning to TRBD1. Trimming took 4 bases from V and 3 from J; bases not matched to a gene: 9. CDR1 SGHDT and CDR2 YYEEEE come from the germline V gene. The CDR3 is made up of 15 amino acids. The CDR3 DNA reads TGTGCCAGCAGCGACCCCCCCGGGACAGAAGAGACCCAGTACTTC. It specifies CASSDPPGTEETQYF. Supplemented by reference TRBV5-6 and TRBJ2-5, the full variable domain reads DAGVTQSPTHLIKTRGQQVTLRCSPKSGHDTVSWYQQALGQGPQFIFQYYEEEERQRGNFPDRFSGHQFPNYSSELNVNALLLGDSALYLCASSDPPGTEETQYFGPGTRLLVL.

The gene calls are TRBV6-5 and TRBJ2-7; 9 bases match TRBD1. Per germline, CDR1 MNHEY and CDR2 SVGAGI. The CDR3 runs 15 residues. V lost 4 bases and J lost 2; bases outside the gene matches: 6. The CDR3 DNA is TGTGCCAGCAGTTCCTCGGGACAGGGCGCCTACGAGCAGTACTTC. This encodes CASSSSGQGAYEQYF.

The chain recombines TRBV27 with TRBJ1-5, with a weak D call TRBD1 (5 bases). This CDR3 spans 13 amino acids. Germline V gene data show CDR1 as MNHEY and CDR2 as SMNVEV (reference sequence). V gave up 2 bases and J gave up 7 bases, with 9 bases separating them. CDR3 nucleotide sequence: TGTGCCAGCAGTTTAGGGGCTCAACAGCCCCAGCATTTT. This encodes CASSLGAQQPQHF.

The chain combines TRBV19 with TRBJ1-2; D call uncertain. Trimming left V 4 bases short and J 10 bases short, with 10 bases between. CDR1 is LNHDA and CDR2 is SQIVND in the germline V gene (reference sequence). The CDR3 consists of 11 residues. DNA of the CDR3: TGTGCCAGTAGTAGGACGGGAAACTACACCTTC. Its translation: CASSRTGNYTF.

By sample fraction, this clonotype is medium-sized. CDR3 loop: CASSPVPAGTEAFF. The CDR3 DNA is TGTGCCAGCAGCCCGGTCCCCGCGGGCACTGAAGCTTTCTTT. This rearrangement joins TRBV7-2 to TRBJ1-1; D unresolved. The CDR3 loop spans 14 amino acids. The germline gives CDR1 SGHTA, CDR2 FQGNSA. Trimming took off 5 bases at V and 4 bases at J, with 14 bases between the two ends.

This chain's CDR3 is CASGAGFNEQFF. DNA for the CDR3: TGTGCCAGCGGAGCGGGGTTCAATGAGCAGTTCTTC. This chain links TRBV7-9 with TRBJ2-1; 7 bases align to TRBD2. Germline CDR1 and CDR2: SEHNR and FQNEAQ (reference sequence). The CDR3 length is 12 residues. V trimming: 8 bases; J trimming: 6 bases; junction bases outside the gene matches: 4. The full variable domain, with the rest looked up from reference TRBV7-9 and TRBJ2-1, is DTGVSQNPRHKITKRGQNVTFRCDPISEHNRLYWYRQTLGQGPEFLTYFQNEAQLEKSRLLSDRFSAERPKGSFSTLEIQRTEQGDSAMYLCASGAGFNEQFFGPGTRLTVL.

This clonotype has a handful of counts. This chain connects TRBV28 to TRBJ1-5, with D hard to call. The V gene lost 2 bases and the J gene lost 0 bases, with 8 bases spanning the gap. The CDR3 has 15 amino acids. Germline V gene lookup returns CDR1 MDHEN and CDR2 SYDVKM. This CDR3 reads CASSLVTHSNQPQHF. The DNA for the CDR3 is TGTGCCAGCAGTTTAGTCACCCATAGCAATCAGCCCCAGCATTTT. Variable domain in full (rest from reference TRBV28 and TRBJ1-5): DVKVTQSSRYLVKRTGEKVFLECVQDMDHENMFWYRQDPGLGLRLIYFSYDVKMKEKGDIPEGYSVSREKKERFSLILESASTNQTSMYLCASSLVTHSNQPQHFGDGTRLSIL.

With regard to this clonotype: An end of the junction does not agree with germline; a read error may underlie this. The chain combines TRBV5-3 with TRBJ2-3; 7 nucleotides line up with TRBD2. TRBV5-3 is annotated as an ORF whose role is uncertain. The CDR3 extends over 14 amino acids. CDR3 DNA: TGTGCCAGCAGCTCGGCGGGGGTCCCAGATACGCAGTATTTT. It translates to CASSSAGVPDTQYF.

The CDR3 reads CATSEYRFTGELFF. The DNA of the CDR3 is TGTGCCACCAGTGAGTATAGGTTCACCGGGGAGCTGTTTTTT. This chain joins TRBV24-1 and TRBJ2-2; D gene ambiguous. With 4 bases removed from V and 4 bases from J, the gap between germline ends came to 9 bases. The CDR3 consists of 14 residues. In germline, CDR1 is KGHDR, CDR2 SFDVKD.

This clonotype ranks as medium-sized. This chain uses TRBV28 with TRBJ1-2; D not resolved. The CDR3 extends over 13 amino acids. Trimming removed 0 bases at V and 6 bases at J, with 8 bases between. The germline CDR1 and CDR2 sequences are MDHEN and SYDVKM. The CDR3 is CASSLWRENGYTF. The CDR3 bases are TGTGCCAGCAGTTTATGGAGGGAAAATGGCTACACCTTC.

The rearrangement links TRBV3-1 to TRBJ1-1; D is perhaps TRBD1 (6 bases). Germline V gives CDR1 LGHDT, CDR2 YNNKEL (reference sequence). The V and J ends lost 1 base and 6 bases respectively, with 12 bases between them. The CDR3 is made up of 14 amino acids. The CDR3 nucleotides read TGTGCCAGCAGCCAAGGGTTGGGGGCGGCTGAAGCTTTCTTT. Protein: CASSQGLGAAEAFF.

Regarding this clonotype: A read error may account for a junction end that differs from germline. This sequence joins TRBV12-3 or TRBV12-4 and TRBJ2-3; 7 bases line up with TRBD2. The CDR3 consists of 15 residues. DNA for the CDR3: TGTGCCAGCAGTTTCAAAGCGGGATCACCAGATACGCAGTGTTTT. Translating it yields CASSFKAGSPDTQCF.

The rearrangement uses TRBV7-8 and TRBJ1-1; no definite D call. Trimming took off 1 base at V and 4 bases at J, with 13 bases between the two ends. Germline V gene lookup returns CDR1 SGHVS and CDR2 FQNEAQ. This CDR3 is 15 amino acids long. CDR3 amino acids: CASSLEFRSSTEAFF. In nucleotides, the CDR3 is TGTGCCAGCAGCTTAGAATTCCGCTCCTCCACTGAAGCTTTCTTT.

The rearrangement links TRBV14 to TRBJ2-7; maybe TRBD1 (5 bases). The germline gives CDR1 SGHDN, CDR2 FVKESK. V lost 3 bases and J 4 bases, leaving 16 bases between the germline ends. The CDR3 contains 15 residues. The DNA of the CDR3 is TGTGCCAGCAGCCACCGCCCAGGGAACCAGTACGAGCAGTACTTC. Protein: CASSHRPGNQYEQYF.

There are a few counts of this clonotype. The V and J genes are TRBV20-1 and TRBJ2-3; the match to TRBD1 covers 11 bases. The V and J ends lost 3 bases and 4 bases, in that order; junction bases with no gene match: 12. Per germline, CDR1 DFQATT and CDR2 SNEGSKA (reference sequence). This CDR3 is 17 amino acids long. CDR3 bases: TGCAGTGCTAGGACTACAACGGGACAGGGGGGAGCAGATACGCAGTATTTT. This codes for CSARTTTGQGGADTQYF.

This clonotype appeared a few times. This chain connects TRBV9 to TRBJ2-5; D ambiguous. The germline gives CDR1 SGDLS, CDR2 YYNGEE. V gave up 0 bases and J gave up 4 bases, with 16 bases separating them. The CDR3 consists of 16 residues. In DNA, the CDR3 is TGTGCCAGCAGCGTAGTCCCGTCAGTGCCTTCAGAGACCCAGTACTTC. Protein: CASSVVPSVPSETQYF. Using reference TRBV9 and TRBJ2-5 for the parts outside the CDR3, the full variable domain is DSGVTQTPKHLITATGQRVTLRCSPRSGDLSVYWYQQSLDQGLQFLIQYYNGEERAKGNILERFSAQQFPDLHSELNLSSLELGDSALYFCASSVVPSVPSETQYFGPGTRLLVL.

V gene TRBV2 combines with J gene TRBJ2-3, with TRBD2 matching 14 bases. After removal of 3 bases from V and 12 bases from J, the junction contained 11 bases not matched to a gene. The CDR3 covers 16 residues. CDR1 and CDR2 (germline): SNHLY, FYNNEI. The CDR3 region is CASSETSGRGSNSQYF. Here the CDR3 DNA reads TGTGCCAGCAGTGAGACTAGCGGGAGGGGGTCCAACTCCCAGTATTTT.

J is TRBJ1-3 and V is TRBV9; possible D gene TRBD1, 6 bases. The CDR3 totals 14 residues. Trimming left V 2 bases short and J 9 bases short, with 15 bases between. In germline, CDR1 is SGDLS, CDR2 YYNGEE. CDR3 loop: CASSVSRGESTIYF. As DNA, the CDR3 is TGTGCCAGCAGCGTTAGCAGGGGCGAAAGCACCATATATTTT.

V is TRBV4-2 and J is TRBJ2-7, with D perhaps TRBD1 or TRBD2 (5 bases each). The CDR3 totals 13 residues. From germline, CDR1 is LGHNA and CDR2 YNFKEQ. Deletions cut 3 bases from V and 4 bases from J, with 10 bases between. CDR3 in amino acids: CASSHFWGYEQYF. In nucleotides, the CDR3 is TGTGCCAGCAGCCATTTCTGGGGGTACGAGCAGTACTTC.

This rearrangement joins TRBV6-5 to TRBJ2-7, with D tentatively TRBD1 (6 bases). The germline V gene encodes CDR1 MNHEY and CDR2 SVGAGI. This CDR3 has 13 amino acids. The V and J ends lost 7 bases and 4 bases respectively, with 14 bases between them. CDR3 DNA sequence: TGTGCCAGCACCGAGGGGGAGATGTACGAGCAGTACTTC. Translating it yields CASTEGEMYEQYF.

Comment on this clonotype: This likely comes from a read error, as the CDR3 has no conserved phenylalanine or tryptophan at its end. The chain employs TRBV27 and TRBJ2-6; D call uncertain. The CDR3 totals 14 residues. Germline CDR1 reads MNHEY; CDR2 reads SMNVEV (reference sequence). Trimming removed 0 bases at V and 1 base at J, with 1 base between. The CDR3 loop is CASSLSSGANVLTI. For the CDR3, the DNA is TGTGCCAGCAGTTTATCGTCTGGGGCCAACGTCCTGACTATC.